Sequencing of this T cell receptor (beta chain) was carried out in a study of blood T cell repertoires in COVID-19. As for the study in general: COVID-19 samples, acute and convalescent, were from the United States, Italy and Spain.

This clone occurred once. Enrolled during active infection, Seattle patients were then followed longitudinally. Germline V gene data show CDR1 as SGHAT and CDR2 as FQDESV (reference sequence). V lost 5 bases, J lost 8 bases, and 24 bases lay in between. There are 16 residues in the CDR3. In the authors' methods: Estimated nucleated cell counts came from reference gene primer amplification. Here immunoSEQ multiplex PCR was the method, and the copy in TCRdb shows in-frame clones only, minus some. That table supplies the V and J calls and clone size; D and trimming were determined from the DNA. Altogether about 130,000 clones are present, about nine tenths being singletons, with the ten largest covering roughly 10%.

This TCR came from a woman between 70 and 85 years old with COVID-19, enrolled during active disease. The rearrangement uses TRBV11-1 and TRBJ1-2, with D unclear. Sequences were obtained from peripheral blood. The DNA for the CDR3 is TGTGCCAGCAGCCGTAGCGCAAGCCTGGCGACGCAAGGCTACACCTTC. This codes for CASSRSASLATQGYTF.